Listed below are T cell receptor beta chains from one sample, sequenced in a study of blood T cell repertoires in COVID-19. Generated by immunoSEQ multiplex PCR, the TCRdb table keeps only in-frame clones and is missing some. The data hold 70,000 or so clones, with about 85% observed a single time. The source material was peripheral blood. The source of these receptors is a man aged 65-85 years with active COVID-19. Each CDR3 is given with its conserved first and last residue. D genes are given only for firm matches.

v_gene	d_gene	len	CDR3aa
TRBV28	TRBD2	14	CASKPGLETDTQYF
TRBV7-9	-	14	CASSLVVEGTEAFF
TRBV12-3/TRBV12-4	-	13	CASSRRQPGEQYF
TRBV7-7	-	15	CASSPQGLGANVLTF
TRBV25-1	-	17	CASSGPLAGPTNEKLFF
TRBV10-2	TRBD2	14	CASSPGLVGPEQYF
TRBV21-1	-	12	CASSKLRYEQYF
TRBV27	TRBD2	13	CASRSGAHNEQFF
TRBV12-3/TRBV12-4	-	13	CASKFPATDTQYF
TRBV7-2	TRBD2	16	CASSLVGLAGGDTQYF
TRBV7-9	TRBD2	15	CASSLGAGVADTQYF
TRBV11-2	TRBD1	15	CASHPGTATNEKLFF
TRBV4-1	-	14	CASSRGGAGYGYTF
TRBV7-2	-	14	CASSLGAYNSPLHF
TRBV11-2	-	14	CASSPRAGFTEAFF
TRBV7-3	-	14	CASSLGQGDYGYTF
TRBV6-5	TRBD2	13	CASSYPPLAEEFF
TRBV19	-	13	CATTRGGGYGYTF
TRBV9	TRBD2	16	CASSGGTSGRYNEQFF
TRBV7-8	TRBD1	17	CASTSPETGRVGETQYF
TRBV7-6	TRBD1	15	CASSARTGPNTEAFF
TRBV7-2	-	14	CASSPQTGPDTQYF
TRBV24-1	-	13	CATSVGGIVEQFF
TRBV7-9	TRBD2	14	CASSLGTSSYEQYF
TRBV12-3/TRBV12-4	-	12	CASSLVGDTQYF
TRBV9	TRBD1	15	CASTPGTATRGEQYF
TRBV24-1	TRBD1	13	CATTPDRGDTIYF
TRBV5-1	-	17	CASSITPQGTGNTEAFF
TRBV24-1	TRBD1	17	CATSDPRGQGAPYEQYF
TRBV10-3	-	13	CAISDRQESTAFF
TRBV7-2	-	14	CASTSLGVDTEAFF
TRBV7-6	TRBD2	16	CASSSVAGRSYNEQFF
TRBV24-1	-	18	CATSGRTEIRPRTGELFF
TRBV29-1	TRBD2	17	CSVEDGPGTGGRDTQYF
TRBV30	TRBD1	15	CAWSALDRENTEAFF
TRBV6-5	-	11	CASRTGGEQYF
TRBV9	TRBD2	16	CASSAGAGDPDNEQFF
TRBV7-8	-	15	CASSPPAASKNIQYF
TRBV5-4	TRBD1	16	CASSLGDRGPLGEQFF
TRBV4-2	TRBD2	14	CASSQGLAVETQYF
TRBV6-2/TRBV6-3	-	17	CASSRVAGRPSYNEQFF
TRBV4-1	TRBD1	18	CASSPKDHRTGEGNGYTF
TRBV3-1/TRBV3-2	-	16	CASSPGGPSGANVLTF
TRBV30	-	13	CAWSVGGPDTQYF
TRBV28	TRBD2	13	CASTGGRVETQYF
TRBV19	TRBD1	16	CASSTGGQGASYGYTF
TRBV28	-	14	CASSPPGVAGELFF
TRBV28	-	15	CASSLGAGGGETQYF
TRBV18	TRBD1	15	CASSPPTGGWYEQYF
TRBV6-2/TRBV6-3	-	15	CASSYSEGPPYEQYF
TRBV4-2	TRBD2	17	CASSQDPLAGGVGTQYF
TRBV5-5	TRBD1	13	CASSLQGAETQYF